This TCR beta chain appears in the sequencing data of a study of blood T cell repertoires in COVID-19. Turning to the study itself: Researchers got acute and convalescent COVID-19 samples from the United States, Italy and Spain.

In the source study's methods: Amplified reference gene primers provided the basis for estimating nucleated cell counts. The repertoire was sequenced with immunoSEQ multiplex PCR; TCRdb's copy has only in-frame clones and lacks some. The V and J calls and the clone size are those of that table, but D and trimming were determined from the DNA. This sample carries about 250,000 clones, about 80% of them seen once, and the ten largest clones take approximately 3.6%. V lost 1 base and J 2 bases, leaving 10 bases between the germline ends. The CDR3 runs 15 residues. Per germline, CDR1 SGHDN and CDR2 FVKESK. Across over 20 US areas, participants ranged in age from about 18 to 90 years. Participant-given clinical history determined each cohort assignment.

The TCR was taken from a man aged 50 to 59 who had recovered from COVID-19. This chain connects TRBV14 to TRBJ2-3; D is possibly TRBD1 (6 bases). Sequencing was done on a sample of PBMCs or T cells enriched from blood (not recorded which). The CDR3 loop is CASSQVRDNTDTQYF. CDR3 sequence (DNA): TGTGCCAGCAGCCAAGTCAGGGACAACACAGATACGCAGTATTTT. Full variable domain (rest looked up from reference TRBV14 and TRBJ2-3): EAGVTQFPSHSVIEKGQTVTLRCDPISGHDNLYWYRRVMGKEIKFLLHFVKESKQDESGMPNNRFLAERTGGTYSTLKVQPAELEDSGVYFCASSQVRDNTDTQYFGPGTRLTVL.